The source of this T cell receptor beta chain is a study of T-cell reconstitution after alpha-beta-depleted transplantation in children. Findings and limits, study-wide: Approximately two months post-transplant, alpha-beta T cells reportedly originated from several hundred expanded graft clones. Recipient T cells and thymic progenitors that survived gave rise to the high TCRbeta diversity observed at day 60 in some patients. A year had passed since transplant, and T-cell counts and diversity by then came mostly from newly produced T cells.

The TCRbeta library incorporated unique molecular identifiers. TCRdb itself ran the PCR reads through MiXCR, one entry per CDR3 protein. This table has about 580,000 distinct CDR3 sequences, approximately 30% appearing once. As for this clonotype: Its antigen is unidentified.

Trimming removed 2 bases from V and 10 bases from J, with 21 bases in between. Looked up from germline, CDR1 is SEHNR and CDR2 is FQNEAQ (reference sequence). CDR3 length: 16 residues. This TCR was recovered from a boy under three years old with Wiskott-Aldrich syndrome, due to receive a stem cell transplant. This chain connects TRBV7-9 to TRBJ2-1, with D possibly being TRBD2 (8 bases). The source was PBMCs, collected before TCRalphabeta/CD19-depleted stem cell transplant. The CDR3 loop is CASSLRRTGSSGEQFF. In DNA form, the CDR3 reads TGTGCCAGCAGCTTAAGGAGGACAGGATCTAGCGGGGAGCAGTTCTTC.